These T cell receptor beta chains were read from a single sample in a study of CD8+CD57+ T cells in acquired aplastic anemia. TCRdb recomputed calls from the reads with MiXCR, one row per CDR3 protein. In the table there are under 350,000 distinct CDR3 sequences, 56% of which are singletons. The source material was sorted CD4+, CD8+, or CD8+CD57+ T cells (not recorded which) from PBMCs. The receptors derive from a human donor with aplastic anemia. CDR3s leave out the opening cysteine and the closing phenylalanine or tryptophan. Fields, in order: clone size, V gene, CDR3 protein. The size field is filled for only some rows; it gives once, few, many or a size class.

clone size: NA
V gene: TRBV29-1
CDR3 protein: SVALGTGGSYEQY

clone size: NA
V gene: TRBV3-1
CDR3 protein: ASSQLDGGNSPLR

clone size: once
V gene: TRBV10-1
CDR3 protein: ASSLDDKPGELF

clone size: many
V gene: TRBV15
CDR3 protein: ATSRTRDQPQH

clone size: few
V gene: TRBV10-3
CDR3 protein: AISEGPIQETQY

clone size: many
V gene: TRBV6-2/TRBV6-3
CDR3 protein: ASSYSQHQISYEQY

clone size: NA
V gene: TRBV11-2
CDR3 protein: ASSFGTGRYEQY

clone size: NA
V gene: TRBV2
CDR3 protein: ASSEEARLRRNGYT

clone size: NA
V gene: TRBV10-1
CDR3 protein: AMYGEDSIGETQY

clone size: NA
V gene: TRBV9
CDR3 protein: ASSVALALGEQY

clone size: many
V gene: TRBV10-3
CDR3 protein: AIKGTSGSGEQF

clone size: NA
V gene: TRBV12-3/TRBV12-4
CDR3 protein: ASSLGRNEQY

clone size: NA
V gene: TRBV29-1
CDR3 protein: SVVYRVTEAF

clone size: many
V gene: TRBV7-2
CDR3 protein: ASSLRGNQPQH

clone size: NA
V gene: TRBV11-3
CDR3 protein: ASSLDQGLAKNIQY

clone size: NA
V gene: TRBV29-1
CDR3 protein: SVERDRNYGYT

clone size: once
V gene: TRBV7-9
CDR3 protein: ASSSKMGNTIY

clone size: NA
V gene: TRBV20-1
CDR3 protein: SARYRGGYT

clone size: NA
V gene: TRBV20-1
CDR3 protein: SARIQGRNSPLH

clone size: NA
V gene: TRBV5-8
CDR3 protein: ASSLAGRNSYEQY

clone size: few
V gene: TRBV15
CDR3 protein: ATSRDGVKDTGELF

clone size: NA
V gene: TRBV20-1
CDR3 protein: SAPDRGEGYT

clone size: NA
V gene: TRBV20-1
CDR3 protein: SARRNLQDPNGYT

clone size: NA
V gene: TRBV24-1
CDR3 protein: ATSAARGLRTDTQY

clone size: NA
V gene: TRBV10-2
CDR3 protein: ASRGAGGPDTQY

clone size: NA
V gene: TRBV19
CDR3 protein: ASKETAGALSEVGYT

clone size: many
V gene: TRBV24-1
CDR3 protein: ATATGAAYEQY